The 8 T cell receptor beta chains presented below share a single source sample, sequenced in a study of cytomegalovirus exposure and HLA in healthy donors. The protocol was immunoSEQ multiplex PCR, while the TCRdb copy is restricted to in-frame clones and leaves out a portion. Here the sample spans tens of thousands of clones, under 95% being singletons. The sequencing input was PBMCs. Receptor source: a woman in her 30s in good health and CMV-seropositive.

Only one count was recorded for this clone. The rearrangement joins TRBV30 to TRBJ2-5, with D maybe TRBD1 (6 bases). This CDR3 comprises 13 residues. The germline V gene encodes CDR1 GTSNPN and CDR2 SVGIG (reference sequence). V dropped 2 bases and J dropped 8 bases, with 15 bases sitting between them. The CDR3 loop is CAWSRQVGETQYF. The CDR3 DNA sequence: TGTGCCTGGAGTCGACAGGTTGGGGAAACCCAGTACTTC.

The V and J genes are TRBV7-9 and TRBJ1-1, with D perhaps TRBD1 (6 bases). Trimming left V 4 bases short and J 4 bases short, with 19 bases between. There are 16 residues in the CDR3. Looked up from germline, CDR1 is SEHNR and CDR2 is FQNEAQ (reference sequence). The CDR3 sequence: CASSYNPGVWSTEAFF. CDR3 bases: TGTGCCAGCAGCTATAACCCAGGGGTATGGAGCACTGAAGCTTTCTTT.

This chain uses TRBV5-4 with TRBJ2-1; TRBD2 aligns across 14 bases. The CDR3 contains 16 residues. Germline loops: CDR1 SGHNT, CDR2 YYREEE (reference sequence). The trim removed 5 bases at V and 6 bases at J, leaving 7 bases unmatched. This chain's CDR3 is CASSRGTSGSGNEQFF. The CDR3 bases are TGTGCCAGCAGTCGAGGGACTAGCGGGAGCGGCAATGAGCAGTTCTTC.

This chain joins TRBV2 and TRBJ2-1, with 7 positions matching TRBD1. The trim removed 10 bases at V and 2 bases at J, leaving 14 bases unmatched. CDR1 and CDR2 from the germline V gene are SNHLY and FYNNEI. This CDR3 is built from 16 residues. As DNA, the CDR3 is TGTGCCATCCAGACAGGGAGCCTCTTAACCTACAATGAGCAGTTCTTC. It specifies CAIQTGSLLTYNEQFF.

Only one count was recorded for this clone. The chain has TRBV5-4 and TRBJ2-1; 8 nucleotides agree with TRBD2. CDR1 is SGHNT, CDR2 YYREEE, per germline (reference sequence). Trimming at V came to 1 base and at J to 9 bases, leaving 9 bases not matched to a gene. The CDR3 extends over 15 amino acids. The CDR3 DNA sequence: TGTGCCAGCAGCTTGCCGGGACTAGTAGGGGGTGAGCAGTTCTTC. Translated: CASSLPGLVGGEQFF.

This sequence joins TRBV5-1 and TRBJ2-1; D unclear. Germline values: CDR1 SGHRS, CDR2 YFSETQ. Deletions cut 1 base from V and 9 bases from J, with 8 bases between. This CDR3 is 12 amino acids long. The CDR3 is CASSLNLREQFF. CDR3 in DNA: TGCGCCAGCAGCTTGAACCTGCGTGAGCAGTTCTTC.

This chain uses TRBV11-2 with TRBJ2-1; 9 positions agree with TRBD2. Germline V gene data show CDR1 as SGHAT and CDR2 as FQNNGV. CDR3 size: 18 residues. V lost 4 bases, J lost 0 bases, and 10 bases stayed unmatched. CDR3: CASSSSGRLLSSYNEQFF. The DNA of the CDR3 is TGTGCCAGCAGCTCCAGCGGGAGGCTACTGAGCTCCTACAATGAGCAGTTCTTC.

The chain has TRBV28 and TRBJ2-1, with 9 bases identical to TRBD2. Losses at the gene ends were 1 base for V and 5 bases for J; bases not matched to a gene: 9. Germline V gene data show CDR1 as MDHEN and CDR2 as SYDVKM. The CDR3 length is 17 residues. The CDR3 loop is CASSLLGGLAKNNEQFF. CDR3 DNA: TGTGCCAGCAGTTTATTGGGAGGACTAGCGAAAAACAATGAGCAGTTCTTC.